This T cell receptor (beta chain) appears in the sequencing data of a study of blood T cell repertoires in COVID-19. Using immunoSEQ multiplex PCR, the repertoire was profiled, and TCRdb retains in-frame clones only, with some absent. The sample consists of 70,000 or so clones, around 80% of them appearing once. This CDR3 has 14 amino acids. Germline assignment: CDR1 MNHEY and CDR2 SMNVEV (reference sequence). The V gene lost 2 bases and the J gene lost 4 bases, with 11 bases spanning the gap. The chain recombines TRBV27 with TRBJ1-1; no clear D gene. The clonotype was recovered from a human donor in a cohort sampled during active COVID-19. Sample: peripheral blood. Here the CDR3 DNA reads TGTGCCAGCAGTTTAGGGGTCCGGGGCACTGAAGCTTTCTTT. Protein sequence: CASSLGVRGTEAFF.